A single sample gave rise to the 31 T cell receptor beta chains below, sequenced in a study of T cell repertoires in cytomegalovirus infection. Each CDR3 protein is one row after TCRdb ran MiXCR on the reads. The data show 100,000 to 150,000 distinct CDR3 sequences, with 20% to 30% seen just once and 30% to 35% held by the top ten. These receptors' antigens are unknown. Sequencing was done on a sample of PBMCs, sequenced either directly or after in vitro stimulation (not recorded which). These receptors all come from a human donor in good health (CMV status not recorded). Some clones in this sample may be carry-over from other donors' samples.

The chain recombines TRBV28 with TRBJ2-7; D is perhaps TRBD2 (6 bases). Germline-derived CDR1 and CDR2 are MDHEN and SYDVKM. The CDR3 sequence is 15 residues long. V was cut by 5 bases and J by 3 bases, with 17 bases left in between. The chain's CDR3 is CASSTVSGGDYEQYF. CDR3 in DNA: TGTGCCAGCAGTACCGTCAGCGGCGGGGACTACGAGCAGTACTTC.

This clonotype was recorded once. The V call is TRBV27, the J call TRBJ2-5; D is uncertain. V was cut by 5 bases and J by 5 bases, with 15 bases left in between. Per germline, CDR1 MNHEY and CDR2 SMNVEV (reference sequence). The CDR3 totals 14 residues. The CDR3 nucleotides read TGTGCCAGCAGTCGATTCATGATGGCCGAGACCCAGTACTTC. Amino acids: CASSRFMMAETQYF.

This clonotype occurred a few times. The chain recombines TRBV7-8 with TRBJ1-6, with TRBD1 matching over 9 bases. The germline V gene encodes CDR1 SGHVS and CDR2 FQNEAQ. The length of the CDR3 is 16 residues. With 0 bases clipped from V and 9 bases from J, the junction kept 6 bases outside the gene matches. CDR3 coding DNA: TGTGCCAGCAGCTTAGCGCGGACAGGGGTCGGTTCACCCCTCCACTTT. It codes for CASSLARTGVGSPLHF.

This clonotype was found many times. V is TRBV7-2 and J is TRBJ1-5; D remains ambiguous. The CDR3 totals 15 residues. The ends were cut back, 1 base at V and 4 bases at J, with 11 bases in the middle. CDR1 is SGHTA, CDR2 FQGNSA, per germline. As DNA, the CDR3 is TGTGCCAGCAGCTTAGGGGTAATAAGGAATCAGCCCCAGCATTTT. Translating gives CASSLGVIRNQPQHF.

V usage is TRBV20-1 and J usage is TRBJ2-1, with unresolved D. Trimming removed 3 bases at V and 5 bases at J, with 11 bases between. CDR1 and CDR2 (germline): DFQATT, SNEGSKA (reference sequence). CDR3 length equals 13 residues. The CDR3 loop is CSASKTQNNEQFF. CDR3 nucleotides: TGCAGTGCTAGTAAGACCCAAAACAATGAGCAGTTCTTC.

The chain links TRBV6-4 to TRBJ2-6, with D possibly being TRBD2 (5 bases). Trimming removed 4 bases from V and 1 base from J, with 17 bases in between. The CDR3 is 18 amino acids. Germline V gene lookup returns CDR1 MRHNA and CDR2 SNTAGT. The CDR3 DNA sequence: TGTGCCAGCAGTGCCGCCCCCACGGGGATATCTGGGGCCAACGTCCTGACTTTC. It codes for CASSAAPTGISGANVLTF.

This clonotype was detected a few times. The chain joins TRBV28 to TRBJ2-1, with TRBD1 matching over 7 bases. Germline V CDR1 and CDR2: MDHEN, SYDVKM. The CDR3 totals 12 residues. CDR3 sequence (DNA): TGTGCAATCGAGGGACAGTCGTTCGAGCAGTTCTTC. Protein product: CAIEGQSFEQFF.

The chain recombines TRBV13 with TRBJ2-7; TRBD2 might be the D (6 bases). CDR3 size: 12 residues. Germline V lookup: CDR1 PRHDT, CDR2 FYEKMQ (reference sequence). Deletions cut 5 bases from V and 6 bases from J, with 11 bases between. The CDR3 region is CASSRTITEQYF. DNA for the CDR3: TGTGCCAGCAGCCGGACTATAACCGAGCAGTACTTC.

This clonotype has at least ten counts. The chain joins TRBV4-1 to TRBJ2-1, with 12 positions matching TRBD2. CDR1 and CDR2 from the germline V gene are MGHRA and YSYEKL. V lost 4 bases, J lost 4 bases, and 11 bases stayed unmatched. This CDR3 spans 18 amino acids. CDR3 residues: CASSLSLPTSGGYNEQFF. CDR3 in DNA: TGCGCCAGCAGCCTTTCCTTACCAACTAGCGGGGGGTACAATGAGCAGTTCTTC.

The chain links TRBV12-5 to TRBJ2-2; D uncertain. This CDR3 is 16 amino acids long. The V end lost 5 bases, the J end lost 0 bases, and 13 bases lay between the germline ends. The germline gives CDR1 LGHNT, CDR2 FRNRAP. The CDR3 loop reads CASGPTTGSNTGELFF. The CDR3 DNA follows: TGTGCTAGTGGTCCCACGACTGGATCGAACACCGGGGAGCTGTTTTTT. The complete variable domain, with remaining parts taken from reference TRBV12-5 and TRBJ2-2, reads DARVTQTPRHKVTEMGQEVTMRCQPILGHNTVFWYRQTMMQGLELLAYFRNRAPLDDSGMPKDRFSAEMPDATLATLKIQPSEPRDSAVYFCASGPTTGSNTGELFFGEGSRLTVL.

The sample holds many counts of this clonotype. The chain combines TRBV28 with TRBJ2-7; 11 bases align to TRBD2. J was trimmed by 3 bases and V by 6 bases; bases with no gene match: 10. The length of the CDR3 is 16 residues. CDR1 is MDHEN, CDR2 SYDVKM, per germline. CDR3 region: CASRRLAGGQVYEQYF. In nucleotides, the CDR3 is TGTGCCAGCAGGAGGCTAGCGGGAGGTCAGGTCTACGAGCAGTACTTC.

The chain joins TRBV7-3 to TRBJ2-3, with TRBD2 matching over 10 bases. The germline V gene encodes CDR1 SGHTA and CDR2 FQGTGA. The CDR3 has 15 amino acids. Unmatched junction bases numbered 0, after V lost 0 bases and J lost 3 bases. CDR3 sequence: CASSLTSGRTDTQYF. As DNA, the CDR3 is TGTGCCAGCAGCTTAACTAGCGGGAGGACAGATACGCAGTATTTT.

This chain links TRBV20-1 with TRBJ2-3; unclear D gene. V was shortened by 1 base and J by 2 bases, with 7 bases between the two germline ends. CDR3 size: 13 residues. CDR1 DFQATT and CDR2 SNEGSKA come from the germline V gene (reference sequence). This chain's CDR3 is CSARGSLTDTQYF. As DNA, the CDR3 is TGCAGTGCTAGAGGGAGCCTCACAGATACGCAGTATTTT.

This clonotype showed up just a few times. V and J are TRBV19 and TRBJ1-4; D unclear. Trimming cost V 9 bases and J 0 bases, with 11 bases left between them. This CDR3 is 14 amino acids long. From germline, CDR1 is LNHDA and CDR2 SQIVND (reference sequence). The CDR3 DNA is TGTGCCAGCTCCCTGTTATCAACTAATGAAAAACTGTTTTTT. Residues: CASSLLSTNEKLFF.

This sequence joins TRBV11-2 and TRBJ2-7, with TRBD1 matching over 10 bases. Germline CDR1 is SGHAT and CDR2 is FQNNGV. The CDR3 has 15 residues. With V trimmed by 5 bases and J by 4 bases, 8 bases remained unmatched. The CDR3 bases are TGTGCCAGCAGCCACTCGGGACAGGGGTTGTACGAGCAGTACGTC. It codes for CASSHSGQGLYEQYV.

This clonotype appeared a few times. The chain links TRBV11-2 to TRBJ2-1; TRBD2 aligns across 9 bases. The CDR3 sequence is 14 residues long. V was clipped by 6 bases and J by 7 bases; unmatched bases: 7. Per germline, CDR1 SGHAT and CDR2 FQNNGV. CDR3 DNA: TGTGCCAGCAGATTTAGCGGGAGTAAGAATGAGCAGTTCTTC. This codes for CASRFSGSKNEQFF.

This clonotype was seen a few times. This sequence joins TRBV29-1 and TRBJ1-2; D call uncertain. CDR1 and CDR2 from the germline V gene are SQVTM and ANQGSEA. This CDR3 contains 15 residues. V shed 3 bases and J shed 0 bases, with 14 bases lying between them. The CDR3 nucleotides are TGCAGCGTTGATGTGGTTGGCCAGACTAACTATGGCTACACCTTC. The encoded protein is CSVDVVGQTNYGYTF.

Points on this clonotype: Given a much more abundant clone one base away, this may be a read error. The chain recombines TRBV11-2 with TRBJ2-1; no reliable D call. The CDR3 consists of 15 residues. CDR1 and CDR2 from the germline V gene are SGHAT and FQNNGV. V was cut by 3 bases and J by 2 bases, with 11 bases left in between. CDR3 protein: CASSLGLIAYNEQFF. DNA for the CDR3: TGTGCCAGCAGCTTGGGCCTGATAGCCTACAATGAGCAGTTCTTC.

This clonotype was seen at least ten times. This sequence joins TRBV7-8 and TRBJ2-1, with D hard to call. The CDR3 is 12 residues long. Germline lookup yields CDR1 SGHVS and CDR2 FQNEAQ. V gave up 5 bases and J gave up 8 bases, with 10 bases separating them. This CDR3 is CASSLWIDEQFF. The DNA of the CDR3 is TGTGCCAGCAGCCTATGGATAGATGAGCAGTTCTTC. Full variable domain (missing parts from reference TRBV7-8 and TRBJ2-1): GAGVSQSPRYKVAKRGQDVALRCDPISGHVSLFWYQQALGQGPEFLTYFQNEAQLDKSGLPSDRFFAERPEGSVSTLKIQRTQQEDSAVYLCASSLWIDEQFFGPGTRLTVL.

This clonotype was recorded at least ten times. The V call is TRBV7-2, the J call TRBJ2-4; either TRBD1 or TRBD2 may fit D (5 bases each). The germline V gene has CDR1 SGHTA and CDR2 FQGNSA. V was shortened by 6 bases and J by 6 bases, with 9 bases between the two germline ends. The length of the CDR3 is 12 residues. The CDR3: CASSRDGNIQYF. In DNA, the CDR3 is TGTGCCAGCAGTCGGGACGGAAACATTCAGTACTTC. The full variable domain, completed using reference TRBV7-2 and TRBJ2-4, is GAGVSQSPSNKVTEKGKDVELRCDPISGHTALYWYRQSLGQGLEFLIYFQGNSAPDKSGLPSDRFSAERTGGSVSTLTIQRTQQEDSAVYLCASSRDGNIQYFGAGTRLSVL.

The chain uses TRBV4-1 and TRBJ2-1, with 7 nucleotides matching TRBD2. From germline, CDR1 is MGHRA and CDR2 YSYEKL. Trimming took 4 bases from V and 3 from J; bases not matched to a gene: 6. The CDR3 sequence is 15 residues long. DNA for the CDR3: TGCGCCAGCAGCCGCGCCCGGGGGGTCTACAATGAGCAGTTCTTC. Residues: CASSRARGVYNEQFF.

The chain employs TRBV28 and TRBJ2-2; D unclear. The germline V gene encodes CDR1 MDHEN and CDR2 SYDVKM. The CDR3 has 15 residues. V lost 7 bases and J lost 3, with 15 bases in between. CDR3 in DNA: TGTGCCAGCACCCCCGGCGGCAGCTACACCGGGGAGCTGTTTTTT. Its translation is CASTPGGSYTGELFF.

This clonotype has more than one count but fewer than ten. The genes are TRBV6-2 or TRBV6-3 and TRBJ2-3; D unresolved. The V end lost 2 bases, the J end lost 0 bases, and 12 bases lay between the germline ends. The CDR3 is 16 residues long. The germline V gene has CDR1 MNHEY and CDR2 SVGEGT. CDR3 sequence: CASSYGFAESTDTQYF. The CDR3 region has the DNA TGTGCCAGCAGTTACGGGTTCGCGGAAAGCACAGATACGCAGTATTTT.

The sample holds many counts of this clonotype. The chain has TRBV7-2 and TRBJ2-1; no reliable D call. There are 10 residues in the CDR3. Trimming took 5 bases from V and 7 from J, leaving 3 bases between them. Germline CDR1 and CDR2: SGHTA and FQGNSA. CDR3 sequence reads: CASSTNEQFF. As DNA, the CDR3 is TGTGCCAGCAGCACGAATGAGCAGTTCTTC.

This clonotype was counted at least ten times. The chain employs TRBV5-6 and TRBJ2-2; 7 bases fit TRBD1. After removal of 7 bases from V and 4 bases from J, the junction contained 7 bases not matched to a gene. From germline, CDR1 is SGHDT and CDR2 YYEEEE. The length of the CDR3 is 14 residues. CDR3 residues: CASRRDRLTGELFF. As DNA, the CDR3 is TGTGCCAGCCGCCGGGACAGACTCACCGGGGAGCTGTTTTTT.

The rearrangement uses TRBV11-2 and TRBJ2-3, with TRBD1 matching 7 bases. Germline V CDR1 and CDR2: SGHAT, FQNNGV. There are 17 residues in the CDR3. After removal of 5 bases from V and 0 bases from J, the junction contained 11 bases not matched to a gene. The CDR3 spells CASSLYSTGFSTDTQYF. The CDR3 DNA reads as TGTGCCAGCAGCCTCTATTCGACAGGGTTTAGCACAGATACGCAGTATTTT.

This chain links TRBV5-6 with TRBJ2-5; D may be TRBD1 (5 bases). The V gene lost 1 base and the J gene lost 6 bases, with 16 bases spanning the gap. The CDR3 loop spans 15 amino acids. Germline-derived CDR1 and CDR2 are SGHDT and YYEEEE. In DNA, the CDR3 is TGTGCCAGCAGCTTGAGCGACAGATCGCGTCAGACCCAGTACTTC. Protein sequence: CASSLSDRSRQTQYF.

This clonotype appeared many times. The rearrangement uses TRBV7-9 and TRBJ2-7; 7 bases match TRBD1. The CDR3 length is 15 residues. Germline V gene data show CDR1 as SEHNR and CDR2 as FQNEAQ (reference sequence). V was pared by 0 bases and J by 7 bases, with 9 bases of the junction left unmatched. This chain's CDR3 is CASSLAQGDKREQYF. The DNA of the CDR3 is TGTGCCAGCAGCTTAGCCCAGGGGGATAAACGGGAGCAGTACTTC.

A few counts support this clonotype. The genes are TRBV11-2 and TRBJ1-1; D possibly corresponds to TRBD1 (6 bases). The CDR3 covers 13 residues. CDR1 is SGHAT, CDR2 FQNNGV, per germline. V was trimmed by 4 bases and J by 7 bases, leaving 13 bases between them. CDR3 sequence reads: CASSSYVQGEAFF. As DNA, the CDR3 is TGTGCCAGCAGCTCCTACGTACAGGGTGAAGCTTTCTTT.

This clonotype was observed many times. The chain links TRBV7-6 to TRBJ1-3, with D possibly being TRBD1 (6 bases). CDR1 is SGHVS, CDR2 FNYEAQ, per germline. V was cut by 8 bases and J by 4 bases, with 21 bases left in between. This CDR3 region has 16 residues. CDR3 bases: TGTGCCAGCGGCCAAGCTGACAGGCGGCGCGGAAACACCATATATTTT. This translates into CASGQADRRRGNTIYF.

There are many counts of this clonotype. The gene calls are TRBV7-9 and TRBJ2-7; 7 bases are a match to TRBD2. This CDR3 is built from 12 residues. CDR1 is SEHNR and CDR2 is FQNEAQ in the germline V gene (reference sequence). V dropped 5 bases and J dropped 6; count of bases not matched to a gene: 4. In nucleotides, the CDR3 is TGTGCCAGCAGCCATACGGGGGGCGAGCAGTACGTC. Amino acids: CASSHTGGEQYV.